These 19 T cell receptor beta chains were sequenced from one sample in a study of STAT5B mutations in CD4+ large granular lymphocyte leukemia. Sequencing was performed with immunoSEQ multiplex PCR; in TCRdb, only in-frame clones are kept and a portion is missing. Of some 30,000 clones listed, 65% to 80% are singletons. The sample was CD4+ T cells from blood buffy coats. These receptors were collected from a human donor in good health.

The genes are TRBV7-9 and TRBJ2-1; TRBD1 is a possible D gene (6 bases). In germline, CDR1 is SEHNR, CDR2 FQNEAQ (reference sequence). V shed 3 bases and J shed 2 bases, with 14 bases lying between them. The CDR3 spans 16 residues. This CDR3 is CASSFLGQQTYNEQFF. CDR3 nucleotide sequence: TGTGCCAGCAGCTTTCTAGGACAGCAGACCTACAATGAGCAGTTCTTC.

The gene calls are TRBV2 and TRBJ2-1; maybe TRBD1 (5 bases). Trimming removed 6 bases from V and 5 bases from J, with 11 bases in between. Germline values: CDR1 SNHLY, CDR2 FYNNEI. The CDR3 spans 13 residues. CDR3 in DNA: TGTGCCAGCAGAAGTGACAGCAACAATGAGCAGTTCTTC. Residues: CASRSDSNNEQFF. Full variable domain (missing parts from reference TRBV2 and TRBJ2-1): EPEVTQTPSHQVTQMGQEVILRCVPISNHLYFYWYRQILGQKVEFLVSFYNNEISEKSEIFDDQFSVERPDGSNFTLKIRSTKLEDSAMYFCASRSDSNNEQFFGPGTRLTVL.

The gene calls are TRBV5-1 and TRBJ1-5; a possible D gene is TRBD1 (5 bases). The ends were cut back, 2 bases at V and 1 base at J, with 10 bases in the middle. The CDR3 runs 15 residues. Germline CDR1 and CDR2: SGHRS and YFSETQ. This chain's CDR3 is CASSFDSGSNQPQHF. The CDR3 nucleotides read TGCGCCAGCAGCTTTGACAGCGGAAGCAATCAGCCCCAGCATTTT.

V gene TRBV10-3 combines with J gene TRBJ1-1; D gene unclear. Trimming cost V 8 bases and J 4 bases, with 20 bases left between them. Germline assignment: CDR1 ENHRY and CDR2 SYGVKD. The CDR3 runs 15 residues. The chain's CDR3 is CAIGPMGSSVTEAFF. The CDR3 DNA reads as TGTGCCATCGGCCCGATGGGGTCTTCTGTCACTGAAGCTTTCTTT.

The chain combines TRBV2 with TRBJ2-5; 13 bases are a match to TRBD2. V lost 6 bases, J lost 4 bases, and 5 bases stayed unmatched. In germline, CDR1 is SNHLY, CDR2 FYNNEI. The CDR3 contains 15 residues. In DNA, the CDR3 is TGTGCCAGCAGCCGGACTAGCGGGGGAGGAGAGACCCAGTACTTC. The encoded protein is CASSRTSGGGETQYF. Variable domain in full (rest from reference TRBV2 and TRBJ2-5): EPEVTQTPSHQVTQMGQEVILRCVPISNHLYFYWYRQILGQKVEFLVSFYNNEISEKSEIFDDQFSVERPDGSNFTLKIRSTKLEDSAMYFCASSRTSGGGETQYFGPGTRLLVL.

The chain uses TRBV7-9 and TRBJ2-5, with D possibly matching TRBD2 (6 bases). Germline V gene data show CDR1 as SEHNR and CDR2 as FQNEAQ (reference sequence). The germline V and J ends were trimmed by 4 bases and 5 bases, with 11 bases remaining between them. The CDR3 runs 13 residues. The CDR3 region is CASSSGLSETQYF. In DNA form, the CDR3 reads TGTGCCAGCAGCTCGGGACTCTCGGAGACCCAGTACTTC. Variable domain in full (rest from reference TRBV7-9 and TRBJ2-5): DTGVSQNPRHKITKRGQNVTFRCDPISEHNRLYWYRQTLGQGPEFLTYFQNEAQLEKSRLLSDRFSAERPKGSFSTLEIQRTEQGDSAMYLCASSSGLSETQYFGPGTRLLVL.

Here the CDR3 DNA reads TGTGCCAGCAGCTTGGGAGCGGGGGCCAACACCGGGGAGCTGTTTTTT. This translates into CASSLGAGANTGELFF. The chain recombines TRBV5-4 with TRBJ2-2, with 8 bases fitting TRBD2. CDR1 SGHNT and CDR2 YYREEE come from the germline V gene (reference sequence). The CDR3 contains 16 residues. V gave up 0 bases and J gave up 2 bases; unmatched junction bases: 3.

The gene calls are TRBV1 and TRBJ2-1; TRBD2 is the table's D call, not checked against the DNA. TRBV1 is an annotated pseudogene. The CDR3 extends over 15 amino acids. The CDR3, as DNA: TGCACCAGCGCTTCCGGGCTAGCGGAGGTGGGTGAGCAGTTCTTC. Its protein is CTSASGLAEVGEQFF.

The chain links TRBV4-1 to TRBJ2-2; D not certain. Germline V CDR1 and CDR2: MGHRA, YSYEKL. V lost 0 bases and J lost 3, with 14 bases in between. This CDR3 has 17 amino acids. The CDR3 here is CASSQETWELYTGELFF. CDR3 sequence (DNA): TGCGCCAGCAGCCAAGAAACGTGGGAACTTTACACCGGGGAGCTGTTTTTT.

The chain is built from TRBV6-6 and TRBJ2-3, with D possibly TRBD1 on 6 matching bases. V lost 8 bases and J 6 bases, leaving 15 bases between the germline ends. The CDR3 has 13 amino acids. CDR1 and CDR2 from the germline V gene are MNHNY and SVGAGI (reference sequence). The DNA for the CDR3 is TGTGCCAGCCACCAAGGGGGAAGGGATACGCAGTATTTT. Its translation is CASHQGGRDTQYF.

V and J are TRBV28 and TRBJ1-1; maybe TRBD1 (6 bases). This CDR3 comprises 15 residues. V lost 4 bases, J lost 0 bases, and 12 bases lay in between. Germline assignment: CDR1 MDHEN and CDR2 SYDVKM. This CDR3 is CASSSAGQMNTEAFF. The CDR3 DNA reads TGTGCCAGCAGTTCCGCCGGACAGATGAACACTGAAGCTTTCTTT.

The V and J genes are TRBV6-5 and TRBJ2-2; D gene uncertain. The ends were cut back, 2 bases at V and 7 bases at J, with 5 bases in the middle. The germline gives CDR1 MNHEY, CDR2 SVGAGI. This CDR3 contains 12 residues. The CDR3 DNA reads TGTGCCAGCAGTTACGCTGGCGGGGAGCTGTTTTTT. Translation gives CASSYAGGELFF.

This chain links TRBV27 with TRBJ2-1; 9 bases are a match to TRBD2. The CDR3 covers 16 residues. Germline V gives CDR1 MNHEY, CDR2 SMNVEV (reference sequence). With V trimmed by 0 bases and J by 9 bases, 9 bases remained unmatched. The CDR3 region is CASSLSWSGRLGEQFF. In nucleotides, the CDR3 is TGTGCCAGCAGTTTATCGTGGAGCGGGAGGCTCGGTGAGCAGTTCTTC.

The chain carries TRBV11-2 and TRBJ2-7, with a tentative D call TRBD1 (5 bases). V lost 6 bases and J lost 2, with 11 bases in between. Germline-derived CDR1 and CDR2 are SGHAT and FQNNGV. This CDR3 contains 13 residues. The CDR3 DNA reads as TGTGCCAGCAGTCACAGGTTCGCCTACGAGCAGTACGTC. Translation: CASSHRFAYEQYV.

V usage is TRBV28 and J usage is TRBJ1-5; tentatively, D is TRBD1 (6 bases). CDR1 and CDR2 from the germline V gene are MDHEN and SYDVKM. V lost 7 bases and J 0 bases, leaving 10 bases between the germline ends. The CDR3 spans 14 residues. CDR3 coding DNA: TGTGCCAGCATTGGACAGACTAGCAATCAGCCCCAGCATTTT. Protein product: CASIGQTSNQPQHF. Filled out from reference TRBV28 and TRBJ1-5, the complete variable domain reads DVKVTQSSRYLVKRTGEKVFLECVQDMDHENMFWYRQDPGLGLRLIYFSYDVKMKEKGDIPEGYSVSREKKERFSLILESASTNQTSMYLCASIGQTSNQPQHFGDGTRLSIL.

The CDR3 protein is CASSRGLSISSYNEQFF. The CDR3 coding sequence is TGTGCCAGCAGCCGAGGACTCTCTATCAGCTCCTACAATGAGCAGTTCTTC. The chain combines TRBV7-2 with TRBJ2-1; TRBD2 might be the D (5 bases). This CDR3 comprises 17 residues. The germline V gene has CDR1 SGHTA and CDR2 FQGNSA. Trimming stripped 5 bases from V and 0 bases from J, with 17 bases between.

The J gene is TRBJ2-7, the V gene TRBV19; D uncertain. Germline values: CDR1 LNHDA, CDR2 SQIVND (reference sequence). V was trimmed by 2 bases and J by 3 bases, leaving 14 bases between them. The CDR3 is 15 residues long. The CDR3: CASSIRQDLSYEQYF. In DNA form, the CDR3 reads TGTGCCAGTAGTATAAGGCAGGACCTAAGCTACGAGCAGTACTTC.

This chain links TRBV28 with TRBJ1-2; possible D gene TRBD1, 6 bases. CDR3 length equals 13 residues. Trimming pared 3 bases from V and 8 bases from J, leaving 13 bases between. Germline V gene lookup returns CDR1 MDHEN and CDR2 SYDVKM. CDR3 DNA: TGTGCCAGCAGTTTGCAGGGGCCAGGAGGCTACACCTTC. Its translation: CASSLQGPGGYTF.

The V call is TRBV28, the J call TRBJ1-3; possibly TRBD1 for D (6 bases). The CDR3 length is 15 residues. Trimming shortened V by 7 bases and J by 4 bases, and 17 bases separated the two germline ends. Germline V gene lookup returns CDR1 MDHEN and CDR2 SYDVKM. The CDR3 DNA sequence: TGTGCCAGCACCCCCGGACAGTGGTCAGGAAACACCATATATTTT. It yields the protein CASTPGQWSGNTIYF.